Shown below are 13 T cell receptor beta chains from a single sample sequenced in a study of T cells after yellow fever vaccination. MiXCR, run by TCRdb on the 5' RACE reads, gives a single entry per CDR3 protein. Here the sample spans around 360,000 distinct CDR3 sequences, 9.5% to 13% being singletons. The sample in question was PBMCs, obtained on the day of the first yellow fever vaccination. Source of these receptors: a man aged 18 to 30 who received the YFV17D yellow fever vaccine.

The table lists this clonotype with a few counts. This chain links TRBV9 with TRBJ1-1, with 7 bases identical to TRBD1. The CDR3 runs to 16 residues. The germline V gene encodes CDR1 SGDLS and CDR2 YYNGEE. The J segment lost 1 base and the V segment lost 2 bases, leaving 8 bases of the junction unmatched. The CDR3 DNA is TGTGCCAGCAGCGTGGGAGACAGGGCCGCGAACACTGAAGCTTTCTTT. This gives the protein CASSVGDRAANTEAFF.

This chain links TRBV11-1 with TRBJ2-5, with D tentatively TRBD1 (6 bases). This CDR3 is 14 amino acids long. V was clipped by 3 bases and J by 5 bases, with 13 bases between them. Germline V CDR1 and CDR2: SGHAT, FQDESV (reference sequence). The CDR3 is CASSFETGKETQYF. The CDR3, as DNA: TGTGCCAGCAGCTTTGAAACAGGGAAGGAGACCCAGTACTTC.

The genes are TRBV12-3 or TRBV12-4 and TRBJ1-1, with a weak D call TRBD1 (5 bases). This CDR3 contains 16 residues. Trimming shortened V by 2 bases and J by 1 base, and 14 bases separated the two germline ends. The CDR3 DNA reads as TGTGCCAGCAGTTTACCGTCGGGGCGGGAGAACACTGAAGCTTTCTTT. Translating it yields CASSLPSGRENTEAFF.

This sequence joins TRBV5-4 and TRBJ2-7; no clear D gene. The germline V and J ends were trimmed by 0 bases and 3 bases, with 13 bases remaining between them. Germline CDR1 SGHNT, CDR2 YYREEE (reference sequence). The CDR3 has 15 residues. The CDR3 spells CASSLGGQLLYEQYV. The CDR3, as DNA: TGTGCCAGCAGCTTGGGTGGGCAACTCCTCTACGAGCAGTACGTC.

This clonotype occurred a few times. As DNA, the CDR3 is TGTGCTAGTGCCCACACAGGGAACGGAGAAGAGACCCAGTACTTC. It is translated as CASAHTGNGEETQYF. The chain combines TRBV12-5 with TRBJ2-5; TRBD1 is a possible D gene (6 bases). This CDR3 has 15 amino acids. With 7 bases removed from V and 3 bases from J, the gap between germline ends came to 18 bases. CDR1 and CDR2 from the germline V gene are LGHNT and FRNRAP.

CDR3: CASSLSPGGGEAFF. CDR3 sequence (DNA): TGCGCCAGCAGCTTGTCCCCCGGAGGGGGGGAAGCTTTCTTT. The rearrangement links TRBV5-1 to TRBJ1-1; D may be TRBD1 (6 bases). Trimming removed 1 base from V and 8 bases from J, with 15 bases in between. CDR1 and CDR2 from the germline V gene are SGHRS and YFSETQ. This CDR3 has 14 residues. Complete variable domain (other parts from reference TRBV5-1 and TRBJ1-1): KAGVTQTPRYLIKTRGQQVTLSCSPISGHRSVSWYQQTPGQGLQFLFEYFSETQRNKGNFPGRFSGRQFSNSRSEMNVSTLELGDSALYLCASSLSPGGGEAFFGQGTRLTVV.

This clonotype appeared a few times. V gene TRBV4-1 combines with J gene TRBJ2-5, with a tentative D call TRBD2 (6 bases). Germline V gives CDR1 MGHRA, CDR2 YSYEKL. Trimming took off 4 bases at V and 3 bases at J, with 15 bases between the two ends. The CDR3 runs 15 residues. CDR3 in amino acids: CASSRVVSGEETQYF. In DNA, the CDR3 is TGCGCCAGCAGCCGGGTCGTTTCGGGGGAAGAGACCCAGTACTTC.

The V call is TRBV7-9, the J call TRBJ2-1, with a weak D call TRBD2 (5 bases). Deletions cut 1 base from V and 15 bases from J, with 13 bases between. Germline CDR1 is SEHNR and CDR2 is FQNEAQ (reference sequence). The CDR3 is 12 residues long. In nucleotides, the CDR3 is TGTGCCAGCAGCTTAGGGCGGGTAGATATGTTCTTC. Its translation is CASSLGRVDMFF.

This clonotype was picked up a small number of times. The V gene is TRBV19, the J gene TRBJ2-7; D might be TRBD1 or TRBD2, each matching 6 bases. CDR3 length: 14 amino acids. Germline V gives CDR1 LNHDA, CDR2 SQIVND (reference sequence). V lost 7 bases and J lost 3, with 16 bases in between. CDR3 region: CASNPSGGIYEQYF. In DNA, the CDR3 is TGTGCCAGTAACCCCTCCGGGGGCATCTACGAGCAGTACTTC.

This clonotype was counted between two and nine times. In DNA form, the CDR3 reads TGCAGCGTGTGGGGACTAGCGGTTCCCACAGATACGCAGTATTTT. Protein product: CSVWGLAVPTDTQYF. The chain uses TRBV29-1 and TRBJ2-3; 11 positions agree with TRBD2. The CDR3 is made up of 15 amino acids. The germline gives CDR1 SQVTM, CDR2 ANQGSEA. Germline trimming cut 6 bases from V and 2 bases from J; bases unmatched to any gene: 7.

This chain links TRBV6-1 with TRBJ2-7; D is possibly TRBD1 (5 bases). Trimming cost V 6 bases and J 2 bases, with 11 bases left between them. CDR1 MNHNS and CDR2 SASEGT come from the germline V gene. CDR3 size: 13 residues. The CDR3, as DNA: TGTGCCAGCAGACCCAGGGTGACCTACGAGCAGTACGTC. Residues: CASRPRVTYEQYV.

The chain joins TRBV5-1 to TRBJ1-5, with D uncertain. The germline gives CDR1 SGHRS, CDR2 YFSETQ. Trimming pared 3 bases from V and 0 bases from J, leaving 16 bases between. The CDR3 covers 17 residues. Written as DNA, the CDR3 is TGCGCCAGCAGCTCCTTGTCGGAGGGTTATAGCAATCAGCCCCAGCATTTT. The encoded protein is CASSSLSEGYSNQPQHF.

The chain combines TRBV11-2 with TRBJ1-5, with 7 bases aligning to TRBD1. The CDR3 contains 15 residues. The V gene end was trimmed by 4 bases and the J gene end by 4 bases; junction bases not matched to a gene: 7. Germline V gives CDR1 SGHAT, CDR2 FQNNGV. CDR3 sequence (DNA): TGTGCCAGCAGCTCTACAGGGGCCCAAAATCAGCCCCAGCATTTT. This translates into CASSSTGAQNQPQHF.